This TCR beta chain was sequenced in a study of control samples from healthy donors and cancer patients. This clone was found a few times. Produced via immunoSEQ multiplex PCR; TCRdb's table is partial and in-frame only. The sample contains more than 65,000 clones, roughly 89% of which appear only once. This CDR3 comprises 15 residues. Looked up from germline, CDR1 is SGHRS and CDR2 is YFSETQ. The V gene end was trimmed by 4 bases and the J gene end by 4 bases; junction bases not matched to a gene: 11. This sequence originates from an older woman with head and neck cancer. The chain links TRBV5-1 to TRBJ2-7; 7 nucleotides align to TRBD2. The sequencing input was PBMCs. CDR3 DNA: TGCGCCAGCAGCGATCGGGGCGGGAGCGCGTACGAGCAGTACTTC. This translates into CASSDRGGSAYEQYF.